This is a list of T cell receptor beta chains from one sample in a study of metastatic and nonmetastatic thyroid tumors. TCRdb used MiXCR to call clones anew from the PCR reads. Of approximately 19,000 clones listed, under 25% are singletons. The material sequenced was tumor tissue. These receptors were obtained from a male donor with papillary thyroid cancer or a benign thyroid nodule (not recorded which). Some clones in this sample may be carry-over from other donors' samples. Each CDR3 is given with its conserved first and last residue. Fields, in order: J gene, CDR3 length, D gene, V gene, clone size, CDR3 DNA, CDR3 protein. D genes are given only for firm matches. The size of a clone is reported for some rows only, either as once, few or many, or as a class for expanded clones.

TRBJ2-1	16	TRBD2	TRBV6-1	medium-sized	TGTGCCAGCAGCCCTGTCCGTCTAGCGGGAGGCGATGAGCAGTTCTTC	CASSPVRLAGGDEQFF
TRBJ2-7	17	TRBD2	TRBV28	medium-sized	TGTGCCAGCAGTGTATTGGGACTAGCGGGAGGTTCCTACGAGCAGTACTTC	CASSVLGLAGGSYEQYF
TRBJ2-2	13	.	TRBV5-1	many	TGCGCCAGTCTCTTAGGGGAGTCCGGGGAGCTGTTTTTT	CASLLGESGELFF
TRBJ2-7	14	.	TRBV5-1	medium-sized	TGCGCCAGCAGCTTTGGAATATCTCTGGACGAGCAGTACTTC	CASSFGISLDEQYF
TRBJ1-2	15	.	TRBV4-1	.	TGCGCCAGCAGCCAAGATAGTGCGGGGTTGTATGGCTACACCTTC	CASSQDSAGLYGYTF
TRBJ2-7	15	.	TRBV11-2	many	TGTGCCAGCAGCATCCGGGACCGATTAACCTACGAGCAGTACTTC	CASSIRDRLTYEQYF
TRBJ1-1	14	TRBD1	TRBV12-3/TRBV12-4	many	TGTGCCAGCAGTTACGGGGACAGGGGAACTGAAGCTTTCTTT	CASSYGDRGTEAFF
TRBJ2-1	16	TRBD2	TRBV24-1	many	TGTGCCACCAGTGGGCCGGAGGGGAGGGCACACAATGAGCAGTTCTTC	CATSGPEGRAHNEQFF
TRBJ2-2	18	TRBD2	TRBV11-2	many	TGTGCCAGCACCTTTCGGGGTAGCGGGGCTGCGAACACCGGGGAGCTGTTTTTT	CASTFRGSGAANTGELFF
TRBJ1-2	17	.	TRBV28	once	TGTGCCAGCAGTCAAGGAGCAGTGACCCCCGGTAACTATGGCTACACCTTC	CASSQGAVTPGNYGYTF